The 21 T cell receptor beta chains given below trace back to one sample, sequenced in a study of cytomegalovirus exposure and HLA in healthy donors. The PCR had 60 Vbeta and 13 Jbeta primers. Produced via immunoSEQ multiplex PCR; TCRdb's table is partial and in-frame only. The data contain about 120,000 clones, roughly 82% of them singletons. Sequencing was done on a sample of PBMCs. The source of these receptors is a human donor in good health.

The table lists this clone with a few counts. This sequence joins TRBV19 and TRBJ2-5; D is possibly TRBD1 (6 bases). The CDR3 consists of 14 residues. The germline V gene encodes CDR1 LNHDA and CDR2 SQIVND (reference sequence). The V gene lost 3 bases and the J gene lost 6 bases, with 14 bases spanning the gap. The CDR3: CASSIRDTKKTQYF. The CDR3 DNA reads TGTGCCAGTAGTATCAGGGACACTAAGAAGACCCAGTACTTC.

This sequence joins TRBV5-8 and TRBJ2-3, with TRBD1 identical over 10 bases. The CDR3 runs to 15 residues. V dropped 4 bases and J dropped 1; count of bases not matched to a gene: 3. Germline-derived CDR1 and CDR2 are SGHTS and YDEGEE. CDR3 residues: CASSRTGGGTDTQYF. DNA for the CDR3: TGTGCCAGCAGCCGGACAGGGGGTGGCACAGATACGCAGTATTTT.

The V gene is TRBV19, the J gene TRBJ1-2; TRBD1 matches at 11 bases. Germline V lookup: CDR1 LNHDA, CDR2 SQIVND (reference sequence). With V trimmed by 5 bases and J by 2 bases, 4 bases remained unmatched. The length of the CDR3 is 15 residues. The CDR3 bases are TGTGCCAGTAGTCCTGGACAGGGGGCAAACTATGGCTACACCTTC. This sequence encodes CASSPGQGANYGYTF.

This chain links TRBV7-2 with TRBJ2-7; TRBD2 aligns across 12 bases. The ends lost 4 bases at V and 7 bases at J; junction bases unmatched: 5. The CDR3 is 14 amino acids. Germline V gives CDR1 SGHTA, CDR2 FQGNSA. The CDR3 region has the DNA TGTGCCAGCAGCTACCTAGCGGGAGGGGAGGAGCAGTACTTC. Its protein product is CASSYLAGGEEQYF.

This chain connects TRBV18 to TRBJ2-1; 9 bases are a match to TRBD2. There are 15 residues in the CDR3. The V and J ends lost 6 bases and 1 base, in that order; junction bases with no gene match: 4. CDR1 is KGHSH and CDR2 is LQKENI in the germline V gene. CDR3 sequence reads: CASSPSGRSYNEQFF. DNA of the CDR3: TGTGCCAGCTCTCCAAGCGGGAGGTCCTACAATGAGCAGTTCTTC.

This chain uses TRBV11-2 with TRBJ1-6; D ambiguous. Germline assignment: CDR1 SGHAT and CDR2 FQNNGV. The CDR3 is 12 amino acids. The V end lost 6 bases, the J end lost 4 bases, and 4 bases lay between the germline ends. CDR3 in amino acids: CASSHYNSPLHF. CDR3 in DNA: TGTGCCAGCAGTCATTATAATTCACCCCTCCACTTT. Full variable domain (remainder filled in from reference TRBV11-2 and TRBJ1-6): EAGVAQSPRYKIIEKRQSVAFWCNPISGHATLYWYQQILGQGPKLLIQFQNNGVVDDSQLPKDRFSAERLKGVDSTLKIQPAKLEDSAVYLCASSHYNSPLHFGNGTRLTVT.

This clone was recorded a few times. The chain employs TRBV21-1 and TRBJ1-5. TRBV21-1 is given as a pseudogene. CDR3 length equals 16 residues. The CDR3, as DNA: TGTGCCAGCAGCAAACCGTCGGGTGGAATCGGACAGCCCCAGCATTTT. Translating gives CASSKPSGGIGQPQHF.

V gene TRBV9 combines with J gene TRBJ2-7; D not certain. Germline CDR1 reads SGDLS; CDR2 reads YYNGEE. V lost 0 bases, J lost 6 bases, and 16 bases lay in between. This CDR3 has 15 amino acids. CDR3 sequence reads: CASSVANTRSGEQYF. CDR3 DNA sequence: TGTGCCAGCAGCGTAGCCAATACGCGCTCCGGCGAGCAGTACTTC.

The rearrangement links TRBV23-1 to TRBJ2-1; D not resolved. TRBV23-1 is an ORF, with its function uncertain. This CDR3 is 11 amino acids long. Trimming cost V 3 bases and J 7 bases, with 4 bases left between them. CDR3 bases: TGCGCCAGCAGTCACAGAAATGAGCAGTTCTTC. This sequence encodes CASSHRNEQFF.

This rearrangement joins TRBV30 to TRBJ2-7; the match to TRBD2 covers 12 bases. Germline values: CDR1 GTSNPN, CDR2 SVGIG (reference sequence). CDR3 length: 13 residues. Germline trimming cut 7 bases from V and 2 bases from J; bases unmatched to any gene: 3. The CDR3 loop is CASRLAGAYEQYF. CDR3 DNA sequence: TGTGCCTCAAGACTAGCGGGGGCCTACGAGCAGTACTTC. Full variable domain (outside the CDR3, taken from reference TRBV30 and TRBJ2-7): SQTIHQWPATLVQPVGSPLSLECTVEGTSNPNLYWYRQAAGRGLQLLFYSVGIGQISSEVPQNLSASRPQDRQFILSSKKLLLSDSGFYLCASRLAGAYEQYFGPGTRLTVT.

The chain combines TRBV9 with TRBJ1-1; 7 nucleotides match TRBD1. The CDR3 contains 14 residues. Germline V gene sequence: CDR1 SGDLS, CDR2 YYNGEE. After removal of 3 bases from V and 5 bases from J, the junction contained 7 bases not matched to a gene. The CDR3 region has the DNA TGTGCCAGCAGCGCTATTGACAGGGTGACTGAAGCTTTCTTT. It encodes CASSAIDRVTEAFF.

The chain has TRBV5-1 and TRBJ2-2; D unclear. The CDR3 is made up of 15 amino acids. CDR1 and CDR2 from the germline V gene are SGHRS and YFSETQ. The V end lost 0 bases, the J end lost 6 bases, and 12 bases lay between the germline ends. CDR3 sequence: CASSLGGEVAGELFF. CDR3 DNA: TGCGCCAGCAGCTTGGGCGGAGAGGTTGCCGGGGAGCTGTTTTTT. Based on the CDR3 plus reference TRBV5-1 and TRBJ2-2, the full variable domain is KAGVTQTPRYLIKTRGQQVTLSCSPISGHRSVSWYQQTPGQGLQFLFEYFSETQRNKGNFPGRFSGRQFSNSRSEMNVSTLELGDSALYLCASSLGGEVAGELFFGEGSRLTVL.

The chain couples TRBV28 to TRBJ1-4, with D tentatively TRBD1 (6 bases). This CDR3 has 15 amino acids. The germline V gene encodes CDR1 MDHEN and CDR2 SYDVKM. Trimming cost V 3 bases and J 3 bases, with 11 bases left between them. CDR3 DNA: TGTGCCAGCAGTTTTTCAGGGGCGGCTAATGAAAAACTGTTTTTT. Amino acid sequence: CASSFSGAANEKLFF.

V is TRBV19 and J is TRBJ1-2; 10 bases line up with TRBD1. With V trimmed by 10 bases and J by 6 bases, 14 bases remained unmatched. This CDR3 has 15 amino acids. The germline gives CDR1 LNHDA, CDR2 SQIVND (reference sequence). The CDR3 spells CATSSPGQGGNGYTF. The CDR3 coding sequence is TGTGCCACCAGCTCCCCTGGACAGGGGGGGAATGGCTACACCTTC.

The chain joins TRBV5-1 to TRBJ2-7; 7 bases fit TRBD2. Trimming at V came to 0 bases and at J to 2 bases, leaving 2 bases not matched to a gene. From germline, CDR1 is SGHRS and CDR2 YFSETQ. CDR3 length: 14 residues. The CDR3 region has the DNA TGCGCCAGCAGCTTGGCGGGGGGAACCTACGAGCAGTACTTC. It specifies CASSLAGGTYEQYF.

The chain uses TRBV28 and TRBJ2-3; possibly TRBD2 for D (5 bases). V lost 5 bases and J lost 2, with 17 bases in between. The CDR3 covers 16 residues. Per the germline V gene, CDR1 is MDHEN and CDR2 is SYDVKM. CDR3 in amino acids: CASSPTSLDFTDTQYF. As DNA, the CDR3 is TGTGCCAGCAGTCCAACTTCCTTGGACTTCACAGATACGCAGTATTTT.

The chain recombines TRBV27 with TRBJ1-1; TRBD1 matches at 7 bases. V shed 5 bases, J shed 5 bases, and the junction held 14 bases outside the gene matches. Germline CDR1 MNHEY, CDR2 SMNVEV (reference sequence). The CDR3 covers 16 residues. The CDR3 nucleotides are TGTGCCAGCAGTCTGCTAGGGGACAGACTTGGGACTGAAGCTTTCTTT. It specifies CASSLLGDRLGTEAFF.

The chain joins TRBV2 to TRBJ2-7; D is unresolved. V lost 2 bases to trimming and J lost 5 bases, with 10 bases between them. Germline V CDR1 and CDR2: SNHLY, FYNNEI. This CDR3 contains 13 residues. In DNA, the CDR3 is TGTGCCAGCAGTGAACAACTACCCAACGAGCAGTACTTC. Translated: CASSEQLPNEQYF.

The gene calls are TRBV11-1 and TRBJ1-1; 9 nucleotides line up with TRBD1. This CDR3 has 16 residues. Germline assignment: CDR1 SGHAT and CDR2 FQDESV (reference sequence). After removal of 5 bases from V and 3 bases from J, the junction contained 10 bases not matched to a gene. The CDR3 DNA is TGTGCCAGCAGCCTAAATTCCGGGACAGGGTACACTGAAGCTTTCTTT. Amino acid sequence: CASSLNSGTGYTEAFF.

The V gene is TRBV4-1, the J gene TRBJ2-3; 7 bases are a match to TRBD1. The CDR3 contains 18 residues. The V gene's germline CDR1 is MGHRA and CDR2 YSYEKL. V was pared by 4 bases and J by 2 bases, with 15 bases of the junction left unmatched. The chain's CDR3 is CASSRTSGTELFTDTQYF. The CDR3 DNA reads as TGCGCCAGCAGCCGAACATCCGGGACAGAACTTTTCACAGATACGCAGTATTTT.

This sequence joins TRBV7-3 and TRBJ2-1; 7 positions agree with TRBD2. Germline assignment: CDR1 SGHTA and CDR2 FQGTGA. This CDR3 is built from 14 residues. With V trimmed by 2 bases and J by 5 bases, 3 bases remained unmatched. CDR3 region: CASSLGLADNEQFF. The CDR3 DNA reads TGTGCCAGCAGCTTAGGGCTAGCGGACAATGAGCAGTTCTTC.